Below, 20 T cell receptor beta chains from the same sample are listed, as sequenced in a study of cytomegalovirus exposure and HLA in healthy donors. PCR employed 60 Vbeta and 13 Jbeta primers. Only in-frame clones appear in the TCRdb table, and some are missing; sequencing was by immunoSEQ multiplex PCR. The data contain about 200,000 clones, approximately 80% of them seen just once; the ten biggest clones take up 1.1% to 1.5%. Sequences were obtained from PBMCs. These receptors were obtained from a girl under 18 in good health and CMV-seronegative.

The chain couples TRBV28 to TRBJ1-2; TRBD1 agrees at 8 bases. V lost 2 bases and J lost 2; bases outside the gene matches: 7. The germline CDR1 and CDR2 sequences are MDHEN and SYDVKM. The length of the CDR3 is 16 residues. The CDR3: CASSLGGQGVNYGYTF. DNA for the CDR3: TGTGCCAGCAGTTTAGGCGGACAGGGTGTGAACTATGGCTACACCTTC.

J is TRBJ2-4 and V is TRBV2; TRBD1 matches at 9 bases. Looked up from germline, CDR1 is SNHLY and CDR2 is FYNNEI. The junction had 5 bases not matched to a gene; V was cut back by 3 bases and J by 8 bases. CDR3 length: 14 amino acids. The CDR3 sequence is CASSEDRGADIQYF. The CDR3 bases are TGTGCCAGCAGTGAGGACAGGGGAGCAGACATTCAGTACTTC.

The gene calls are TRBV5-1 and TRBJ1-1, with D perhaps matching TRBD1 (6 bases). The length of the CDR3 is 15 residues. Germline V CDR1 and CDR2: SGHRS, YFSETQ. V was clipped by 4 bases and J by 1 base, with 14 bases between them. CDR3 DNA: TGCGCCAGCAGCCCTAGGGGGGGGTGGAACACTGAAGCTTTCTTT. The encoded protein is CASSPRGGWNTEAFF.

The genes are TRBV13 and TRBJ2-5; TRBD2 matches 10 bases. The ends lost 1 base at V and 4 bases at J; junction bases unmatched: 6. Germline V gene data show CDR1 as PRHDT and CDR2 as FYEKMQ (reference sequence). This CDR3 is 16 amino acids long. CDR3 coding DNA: TGTGCCAGCAGCTTAGTAGCGGGGGGTCCGGTAGAGACCCAGTACTTC. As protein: CASSLVAGGPVETQYF.

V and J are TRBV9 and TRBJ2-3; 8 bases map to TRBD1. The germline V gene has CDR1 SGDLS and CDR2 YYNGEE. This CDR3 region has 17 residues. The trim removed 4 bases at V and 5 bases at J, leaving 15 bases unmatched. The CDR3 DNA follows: TGTGCCAGCAGCTTAATAGGACAGGGTTCTTTCGGAGATACGCAGTATTTT. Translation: CASSLIGQGSFGDTQYF.

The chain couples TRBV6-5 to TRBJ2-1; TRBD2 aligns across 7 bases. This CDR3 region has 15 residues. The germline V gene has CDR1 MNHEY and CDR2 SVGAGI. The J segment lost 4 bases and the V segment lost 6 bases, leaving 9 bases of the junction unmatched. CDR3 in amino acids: CASRDASGDYNEQFF. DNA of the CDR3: TGTGCCAGCAGAGACGCTAGCGGAGATTACAATGAGCAGTTCTTC.

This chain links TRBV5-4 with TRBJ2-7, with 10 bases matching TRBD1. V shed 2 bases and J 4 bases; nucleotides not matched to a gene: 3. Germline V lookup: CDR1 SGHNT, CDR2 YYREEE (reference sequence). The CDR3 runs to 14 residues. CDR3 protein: CASSFGTGDYEQYF. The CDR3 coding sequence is TGTGCCAGCAGCTTCGGGACAGGGGATTACGAGCAGTACTTC.

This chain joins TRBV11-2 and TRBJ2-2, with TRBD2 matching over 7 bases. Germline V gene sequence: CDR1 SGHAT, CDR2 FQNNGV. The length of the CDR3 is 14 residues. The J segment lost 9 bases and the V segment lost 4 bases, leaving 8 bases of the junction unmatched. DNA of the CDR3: TGTGCCAGCAGCTCCCGGGACGGGGGGTGGGAGCTGTTTTTT. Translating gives CASSSRDGGWELFF.

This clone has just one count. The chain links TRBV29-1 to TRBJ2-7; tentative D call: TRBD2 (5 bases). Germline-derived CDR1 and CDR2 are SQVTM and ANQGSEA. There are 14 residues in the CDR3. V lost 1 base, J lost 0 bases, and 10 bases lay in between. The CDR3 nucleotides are TGCAGCGTTGAAGGCAGCGGCTTCTCCTACGAGCAGTACTTC. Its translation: CSVEGSGFSYEQYF.

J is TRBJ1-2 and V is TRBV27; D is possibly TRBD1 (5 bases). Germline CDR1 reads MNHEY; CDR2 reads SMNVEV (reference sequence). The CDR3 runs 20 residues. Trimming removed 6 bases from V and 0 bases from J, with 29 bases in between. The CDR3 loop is CASSTRSNWPGAGANYGYTF. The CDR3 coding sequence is TGTGCCAGCAGCACCCGGTCAAATTGGCCTGGGGCGGGAGCTAACTATGGCTACACCTTC.

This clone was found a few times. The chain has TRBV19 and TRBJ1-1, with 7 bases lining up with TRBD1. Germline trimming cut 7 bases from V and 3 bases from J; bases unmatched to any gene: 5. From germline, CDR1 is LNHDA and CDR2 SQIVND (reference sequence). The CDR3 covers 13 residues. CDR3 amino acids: CASKRGPDTEAFF. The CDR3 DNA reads TGTGCCAGTAAAAGGGGGCCGGACACTGAAGCTTTCTTT.

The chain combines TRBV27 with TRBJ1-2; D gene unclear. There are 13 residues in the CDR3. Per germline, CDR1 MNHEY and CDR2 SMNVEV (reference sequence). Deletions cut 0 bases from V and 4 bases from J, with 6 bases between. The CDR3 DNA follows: TGTGCCAGCAGTTTATCCTCGGGCTATGGCTACACCTTC. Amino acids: CASSLSSGYGYTF.

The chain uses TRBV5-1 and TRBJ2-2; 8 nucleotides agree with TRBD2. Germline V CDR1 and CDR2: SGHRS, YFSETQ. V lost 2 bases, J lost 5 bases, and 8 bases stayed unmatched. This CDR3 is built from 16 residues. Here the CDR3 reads CASSFDRGGWTGELFF. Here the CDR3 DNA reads TGCGCCAGCAGCTTCGACCGGGGGGGTTGGACCGGGGAGCTGTTTTTT.

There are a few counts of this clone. As DNA, the CDR3 is TGTGCCAGCAGTGAAAGAGACGGGGAAGTTTACGAGCAGTACTTC. This translates into CASSERDGEVYEQYF. This chain uses TRBV6-1 with TRBJ2-7, with a tentative D call TRBD2 (5 bases). The length of the CDR3 is 15 residues. V was trimmed by 2 bases and J by 4 bases, leaving 15 bases between them. CDR1 MNHNS and CDR2 SASEGT come from the germline V gene.

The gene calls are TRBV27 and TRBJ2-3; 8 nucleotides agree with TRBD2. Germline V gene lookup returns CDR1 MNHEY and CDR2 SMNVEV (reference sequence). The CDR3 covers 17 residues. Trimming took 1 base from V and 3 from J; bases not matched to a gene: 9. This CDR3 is CASSLFASGGRTDTQYF. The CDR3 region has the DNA TGTGCCAGCAGTTTATTCGCAAGCGGGGGAAGGACAGATACGCAGTATTTT.

The CDR3 reads CASSLSWSDYGYTF. As DNA, the CDR3 is TGTGCCAGCAGTTTATCTTGGAGCGACTATGGCTACACCTTC. V is TRBV28 and J is TRBJ1-2; D unclear. This CDR3 contains 14 residues. Germline values: CDR1 MDHEN, CDR2 SYDVKM. V was clipped by 1 base and J by 3 bases, with 9 bases between them.

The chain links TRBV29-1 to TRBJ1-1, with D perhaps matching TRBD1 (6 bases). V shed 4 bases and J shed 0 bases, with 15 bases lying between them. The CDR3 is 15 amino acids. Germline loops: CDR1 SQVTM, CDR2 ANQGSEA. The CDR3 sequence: CSVAPGTSMNTEAFF. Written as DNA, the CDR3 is TGCAGCGTTGCCCCGGGGACATCTATGAACACTGAAGCTTTCTTT.

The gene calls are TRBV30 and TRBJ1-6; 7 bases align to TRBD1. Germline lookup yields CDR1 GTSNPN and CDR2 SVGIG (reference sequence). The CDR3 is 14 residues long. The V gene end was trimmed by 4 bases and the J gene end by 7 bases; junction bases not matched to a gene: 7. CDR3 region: CAWTKGAINSPLHF. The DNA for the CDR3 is TGTGCCTGGACTAAGGGGGCTATCAATTCACCCCTCCACTTT.

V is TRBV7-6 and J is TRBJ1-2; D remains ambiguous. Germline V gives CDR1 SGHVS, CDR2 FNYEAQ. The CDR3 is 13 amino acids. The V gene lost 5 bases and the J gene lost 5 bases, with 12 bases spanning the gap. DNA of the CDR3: TGTGCCAGCAGCCTAGGCCTGGAGTATGGCTACACCTTC. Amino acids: CASSLGLEYGYTF.

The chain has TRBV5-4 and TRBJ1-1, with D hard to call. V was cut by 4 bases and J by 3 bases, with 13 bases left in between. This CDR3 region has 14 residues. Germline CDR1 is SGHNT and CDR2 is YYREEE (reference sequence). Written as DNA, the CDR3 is TGTGCCAGCAGCCCCTCCGCCGGGTACACTGAAGCTTTCTTT. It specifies CASSPSAGYTEAFF.